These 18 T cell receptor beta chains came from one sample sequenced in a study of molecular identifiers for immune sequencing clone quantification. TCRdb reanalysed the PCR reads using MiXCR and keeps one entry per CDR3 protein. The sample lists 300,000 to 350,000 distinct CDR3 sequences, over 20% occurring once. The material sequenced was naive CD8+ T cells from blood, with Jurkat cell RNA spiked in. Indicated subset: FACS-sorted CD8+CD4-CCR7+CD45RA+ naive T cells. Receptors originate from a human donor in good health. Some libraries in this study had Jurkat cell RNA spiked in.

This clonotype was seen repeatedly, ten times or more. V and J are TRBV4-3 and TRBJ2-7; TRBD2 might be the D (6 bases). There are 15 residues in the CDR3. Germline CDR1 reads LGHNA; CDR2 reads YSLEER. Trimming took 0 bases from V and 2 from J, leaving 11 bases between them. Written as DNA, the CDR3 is TGCGCCAGCAGCCAAGACCCTGGCGGGGCCTACGAGCAGTACTTC. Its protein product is CASSQDPGGAYEQYF.

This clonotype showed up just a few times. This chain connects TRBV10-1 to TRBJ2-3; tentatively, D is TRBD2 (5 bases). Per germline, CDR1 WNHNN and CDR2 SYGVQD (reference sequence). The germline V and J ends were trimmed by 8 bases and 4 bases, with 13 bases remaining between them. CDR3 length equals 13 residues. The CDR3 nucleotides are TGCGCCAGCCCTAGACTACCGGCAGATACGCAGTATTTT. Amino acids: CASPRLPADTQYF.

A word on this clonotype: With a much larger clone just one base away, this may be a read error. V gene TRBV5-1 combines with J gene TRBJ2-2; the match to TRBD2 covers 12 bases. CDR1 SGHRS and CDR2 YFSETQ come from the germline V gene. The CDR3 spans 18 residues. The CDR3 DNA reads TGCGCCAGCAGCTTGGATGCGACTAGCGGGAGAAACACCGGGGAGCAGTTTTTT. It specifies CASSLDATSGRNTGEQFF.

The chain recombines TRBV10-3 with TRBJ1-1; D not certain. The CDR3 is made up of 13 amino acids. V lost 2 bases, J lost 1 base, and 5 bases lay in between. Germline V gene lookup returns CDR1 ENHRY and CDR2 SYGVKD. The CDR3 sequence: CAISETANTEAFF. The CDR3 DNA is TGTGCCATCAGTGAGACAGCGAACACTGAAGCTTTCTTT.

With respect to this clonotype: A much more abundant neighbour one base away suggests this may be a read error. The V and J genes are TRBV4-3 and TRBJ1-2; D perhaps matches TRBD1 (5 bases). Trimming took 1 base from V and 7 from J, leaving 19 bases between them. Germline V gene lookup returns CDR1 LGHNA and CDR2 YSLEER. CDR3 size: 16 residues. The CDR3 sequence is CASSQGEGSAIGGYTF. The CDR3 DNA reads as TGCGCCAGCAGCCAAGGTGAGGGGTCAGCAATCGGTGGCTACACCTTC.

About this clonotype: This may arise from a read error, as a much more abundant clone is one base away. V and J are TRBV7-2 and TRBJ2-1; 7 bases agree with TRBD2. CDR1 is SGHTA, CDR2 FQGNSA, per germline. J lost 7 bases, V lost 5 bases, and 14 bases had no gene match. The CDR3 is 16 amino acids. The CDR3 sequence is CASSHGRGTTDNEQFF. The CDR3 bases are TGTGCCAGCAGCCATGGACGAGGGACTACCGATAATGAGCAGTTCTTC. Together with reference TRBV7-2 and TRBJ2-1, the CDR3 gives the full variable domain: GAGVSQSPSNKVTEKGKDVELRCDPISGHTALYWYRQSLGQGLEFLIYFQGNSAPDKSGLPSDRFSAERTGGSVSTLTIQRTQQEDSAVYLCASSHGRGTTDNEQFFGPGTRLTVL.

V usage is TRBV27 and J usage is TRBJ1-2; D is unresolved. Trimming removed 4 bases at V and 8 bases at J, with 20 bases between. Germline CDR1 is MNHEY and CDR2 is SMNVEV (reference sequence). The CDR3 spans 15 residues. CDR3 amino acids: CASSSTVRALGGYTF. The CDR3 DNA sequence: TGTGCCAGCAGTTCCACAGTCCGGGCCCTGGGCGGCTACACCTTC.

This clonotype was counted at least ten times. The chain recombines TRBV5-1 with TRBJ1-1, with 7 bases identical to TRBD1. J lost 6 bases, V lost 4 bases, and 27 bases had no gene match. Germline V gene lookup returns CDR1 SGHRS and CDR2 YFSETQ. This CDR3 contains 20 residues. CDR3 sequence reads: CASSEIPPAPGQPLVSEAFF. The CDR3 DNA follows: TGCGCCAGCAGCGAAATCCCACCCGCACCGGGACAGCCCCTAGTATCTGAAGCTTTCTTT.

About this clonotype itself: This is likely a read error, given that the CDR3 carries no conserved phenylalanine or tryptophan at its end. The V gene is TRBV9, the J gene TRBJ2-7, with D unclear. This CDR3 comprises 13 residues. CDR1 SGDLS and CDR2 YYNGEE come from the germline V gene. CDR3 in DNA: TGCGCCAGCAGCCCAGATGGGAACTACGAGCAGTACTCC. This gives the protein CASSPDGNYEQYS.

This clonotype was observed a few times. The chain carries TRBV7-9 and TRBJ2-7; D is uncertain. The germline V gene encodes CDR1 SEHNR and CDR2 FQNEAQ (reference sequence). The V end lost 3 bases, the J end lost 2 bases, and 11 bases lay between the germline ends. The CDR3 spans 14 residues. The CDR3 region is CASSFGGNTYEQYF. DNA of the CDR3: TGTGCCAGCAGCTTTGGCGGAAATACCTACGAGCAGTACTTC.

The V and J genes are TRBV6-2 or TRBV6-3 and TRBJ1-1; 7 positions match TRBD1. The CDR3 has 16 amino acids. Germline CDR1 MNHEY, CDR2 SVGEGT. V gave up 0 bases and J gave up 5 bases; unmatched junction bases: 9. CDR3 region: CASSYSQGDWDTEAFF. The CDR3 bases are TGTGCCAGCAGTTACTCGCAGGGGGATTGGGATACTGAAGCTTTCTTT.

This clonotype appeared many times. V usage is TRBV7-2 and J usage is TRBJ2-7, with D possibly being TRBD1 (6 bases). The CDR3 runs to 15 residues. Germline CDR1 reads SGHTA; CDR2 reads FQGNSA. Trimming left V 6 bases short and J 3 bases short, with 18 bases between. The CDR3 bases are TGTGCCAGCAGTCCCTGGTGGGGGCCGGACTACGAGCAGTACTTC. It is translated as CASSPWWGPDYEQYF. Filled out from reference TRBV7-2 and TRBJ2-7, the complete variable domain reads GAGVSQSPSNKVTEKGKDVELRCDPISGHTALYWYRQSLGQGLEFLIYFQGNSAPDKSGLPSDRFSAERTGGSVSTLTIQRTQQEDSAVYLCASSPWWGPDYEQYFGPGTRLTVT.

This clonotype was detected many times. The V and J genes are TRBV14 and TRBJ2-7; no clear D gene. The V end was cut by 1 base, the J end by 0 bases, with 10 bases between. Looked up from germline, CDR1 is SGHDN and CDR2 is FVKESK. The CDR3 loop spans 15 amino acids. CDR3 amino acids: CASSQVGSHSYEQYF. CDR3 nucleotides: TGTGCCAGCAGCCAAGTTGGCAGTCACTCCTACGAGCAGTACTTC.

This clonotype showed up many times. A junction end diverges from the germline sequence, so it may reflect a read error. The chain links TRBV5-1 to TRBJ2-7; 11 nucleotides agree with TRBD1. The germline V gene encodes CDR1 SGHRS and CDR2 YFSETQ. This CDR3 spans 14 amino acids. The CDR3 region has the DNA TGTGCCAGCAGCGCCGGGACAGGGGGTTACGAGCAGTACTTC. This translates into CASSAGTGGYEQYF.

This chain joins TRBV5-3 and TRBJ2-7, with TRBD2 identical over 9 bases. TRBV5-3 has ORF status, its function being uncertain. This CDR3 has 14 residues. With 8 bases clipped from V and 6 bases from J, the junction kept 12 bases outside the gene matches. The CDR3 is CASSPAGGESEQYF. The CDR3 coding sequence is TGTGCCAGCAGCCCTGCGGGAGGGGAGAGCGAGCAGTACTTC.

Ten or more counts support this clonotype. In DNA form, the CDR3 reads TGTGCCAGCAGTTCCTTCACCGCGTCCGAGCAGTACTTC. This encodes CASSSFTASEQYF. The chain combines TRBV27 with TRBJ2-7, with D unclear. There are 13 residues in the CDR3. Trimming removed 4 bases at V and 6 bases at J, with 13 bases between. Germline CDR1 MNHEY, CDR2 SMNVEV (reference sequence).

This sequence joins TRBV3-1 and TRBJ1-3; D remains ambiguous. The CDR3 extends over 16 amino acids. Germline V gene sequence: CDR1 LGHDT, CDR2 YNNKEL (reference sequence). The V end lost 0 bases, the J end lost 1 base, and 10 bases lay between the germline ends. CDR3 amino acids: CASSQERFGSGNTIYF. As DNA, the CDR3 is TGTGCCAGCAGCCAAGAAAGGTTCGGTTCTGGAAACACCATATATTTT.

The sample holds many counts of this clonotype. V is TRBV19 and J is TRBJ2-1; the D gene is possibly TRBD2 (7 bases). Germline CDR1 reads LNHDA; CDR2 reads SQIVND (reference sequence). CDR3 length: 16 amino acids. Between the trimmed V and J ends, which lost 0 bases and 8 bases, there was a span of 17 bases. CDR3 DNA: TGTGCCAGTAGTATAGATCTATCGGGGGGCCGCGATGAGCAGTTCTTC. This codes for CASSIDLSGGRDEQFF.